This T cell receptor beta chain was captured in a study of OX40 agonist ivuxolimab in advanced cancers. Study context: The dose-escalation group included hepatocellular carcinoma, melanoma, renal cell carcinoma and head and neck cancer. General observations from the study: Individuals who were partial responders at 0.1-3.0 mg/kg had clonal expansion that ranked among the lowest. Antigen targets of the expanded peripheral T cells went undetermined.

With regard to this clone: Antigen specificity is unknown.

Germline V lookup: CDR1 SGHRS, CDR2 YFSETQ. The CDR3 loop spans 17 amino acids. Trimming cost V 5 bases and J 1 base; bases outside gene matches: 13. Patients with a history of autoimmune disease or on systemic immunosuppression were excluded. Repertoires were generated with immunoSEQ multiplex PCR, while TCRdb's copy carries only in-frame clones and drops some. The sample shows approximately 60,000 clones, more than 65% of them seen only once. This TCR derives from an adult with an advanced solid tumor such as melanoma, head and neck, liver or kidney cancer. Sequenced here: CD4+ or CD8+ T cells sorted from blood, sampled in a trial of the OX40 agonist ivuxolimab. The chain combines TRBV5-1 with TRBJ1-2; 8 bases align to TRBD1. The CDR3 nucleotides read TGCGCCAGCAGATCAGGGGGCGATCCCATCCTTAACTATGGCTACACCTTC. Its protein product is CASRSGGDPILNYGYTF.